The subject of this entry is one TCR beta chain. The antigen remains unidentified. Relative to the germline gene, one junction end is altered; a read error may explain this. MiXCR was run by TCRdb on the RT-PCR reads, yielding one entry per CDR3 protein. The table lists about 700,000 distinct CDR3 sequences, about 15% of them singletons. This sample is part of a study of response to subunit inactivated influenza vaccine. Overall study findings and caveats: Authors suggested each seasonal flu vaccination may recruit only limited numbers of new T cells.

Germline V CDR1 and CDR2: MNHEY, SVGEGT. The CDR3 is 15 residues long. The starting material was PBMCs from blood, obtained approximately 13 days after vaccination. The sequence derives from a man aged 45-65 years who received an inactivated influenza vaccine. The chain employs TRBV6-2 or TRBV6-3 and TRBJ2-7; TRBD1 matches 8 bases. CDR3 DNA: TGTGTCAGCAGTTACGGCAGGGGGCGATCCTACGAGCAGTACTTC. Its translation: CVSSYGRGRSYEQYF.